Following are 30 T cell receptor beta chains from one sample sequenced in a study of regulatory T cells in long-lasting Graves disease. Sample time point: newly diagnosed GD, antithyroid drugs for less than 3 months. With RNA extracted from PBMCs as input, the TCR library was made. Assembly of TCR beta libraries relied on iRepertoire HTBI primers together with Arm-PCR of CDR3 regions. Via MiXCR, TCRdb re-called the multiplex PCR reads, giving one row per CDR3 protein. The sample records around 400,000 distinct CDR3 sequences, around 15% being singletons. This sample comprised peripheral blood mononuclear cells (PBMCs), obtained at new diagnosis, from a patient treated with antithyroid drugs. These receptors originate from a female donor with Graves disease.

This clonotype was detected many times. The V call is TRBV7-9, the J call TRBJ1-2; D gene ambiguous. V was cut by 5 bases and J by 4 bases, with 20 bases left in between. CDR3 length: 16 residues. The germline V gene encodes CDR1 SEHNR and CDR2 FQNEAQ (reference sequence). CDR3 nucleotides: TGTGCCAGCAGCGTTACACGCGGGGAGACCGGCTATGGCTACACCTTC. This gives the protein CASSVTRGETGYGYTF.

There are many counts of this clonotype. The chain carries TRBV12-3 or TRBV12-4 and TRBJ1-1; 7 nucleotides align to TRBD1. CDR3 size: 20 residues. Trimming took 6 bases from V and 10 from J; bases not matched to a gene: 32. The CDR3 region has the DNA TGTGCCAGCAGCAGGACAGGTTTTTTATCGGTTCTTGGGATTGACAGGGTAGCTTTCTTT. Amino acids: CASSRTGFLSVLGIDRVAFF.

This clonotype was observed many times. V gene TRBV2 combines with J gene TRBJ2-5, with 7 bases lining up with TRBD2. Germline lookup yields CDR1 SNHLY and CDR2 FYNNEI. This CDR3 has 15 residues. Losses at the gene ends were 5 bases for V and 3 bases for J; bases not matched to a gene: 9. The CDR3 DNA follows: TGTGCCAGCAGTCCTCCGGGACTACGAGAAGAGACCCAGTACTTC. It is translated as CASSPPGLREETQYF.

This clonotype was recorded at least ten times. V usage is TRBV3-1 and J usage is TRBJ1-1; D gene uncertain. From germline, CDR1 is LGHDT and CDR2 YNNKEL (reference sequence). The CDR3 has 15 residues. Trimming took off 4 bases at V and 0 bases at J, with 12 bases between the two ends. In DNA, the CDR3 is TGTGCCAGCAGCCGATCAGAATATTTGAACACTGAAGCTTTCTTT. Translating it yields CASSRSEYLNTEAFF.

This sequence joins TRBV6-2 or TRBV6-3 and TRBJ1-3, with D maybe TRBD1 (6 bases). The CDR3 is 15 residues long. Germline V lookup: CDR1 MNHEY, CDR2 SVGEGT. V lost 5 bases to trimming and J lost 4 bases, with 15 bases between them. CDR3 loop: CASSVITGSGNTIYF. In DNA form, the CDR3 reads TGTGCCAGCAGTGTGATAACAGGGAGCGGAAACACCATATATTTT.

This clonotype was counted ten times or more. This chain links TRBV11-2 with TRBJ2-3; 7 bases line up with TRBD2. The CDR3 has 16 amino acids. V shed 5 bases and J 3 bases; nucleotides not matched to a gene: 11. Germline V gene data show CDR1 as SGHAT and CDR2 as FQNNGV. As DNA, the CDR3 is TGTGCCAGCAGCGACCAGAGGGCGGGAGCTACAGATACGCAGTATTTT. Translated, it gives CASSDQRAGATDTQYF.

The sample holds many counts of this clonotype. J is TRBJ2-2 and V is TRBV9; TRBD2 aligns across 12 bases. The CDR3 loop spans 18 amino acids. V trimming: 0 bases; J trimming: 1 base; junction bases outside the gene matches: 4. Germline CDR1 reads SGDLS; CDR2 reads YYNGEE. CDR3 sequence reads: CASSVGLAGAGNTGELFF. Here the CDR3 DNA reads TGTGCCAGCAGCGTAGGACTAGCGGGAGCCGGGAACACCGGGGAGCTGTTTTTT.

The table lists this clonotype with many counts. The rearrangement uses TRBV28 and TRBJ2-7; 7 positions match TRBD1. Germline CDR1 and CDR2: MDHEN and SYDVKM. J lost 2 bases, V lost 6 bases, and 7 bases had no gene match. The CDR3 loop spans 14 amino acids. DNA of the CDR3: TGTGCCAGCAGCCCCACCGGACAGGCCTACGAGCAGTACTTC. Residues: CASSPTGQAYEQYF.

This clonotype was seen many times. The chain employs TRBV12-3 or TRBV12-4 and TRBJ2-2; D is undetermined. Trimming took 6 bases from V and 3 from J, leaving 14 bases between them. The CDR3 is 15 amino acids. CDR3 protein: CASSLPTGHTGELFF. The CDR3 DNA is TGTGCCAGCAGCCTCCCTACCGGACACACCGGGGAGCTGTTTTTT.

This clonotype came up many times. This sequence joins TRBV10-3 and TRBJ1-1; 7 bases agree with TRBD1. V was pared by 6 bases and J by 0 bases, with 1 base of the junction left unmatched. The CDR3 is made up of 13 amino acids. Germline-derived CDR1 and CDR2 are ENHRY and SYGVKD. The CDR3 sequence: CAIRGQMNTEAFF. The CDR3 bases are TGTGCCATCAGGGGACAGATGAACACTGAAGCTTTCTTT.

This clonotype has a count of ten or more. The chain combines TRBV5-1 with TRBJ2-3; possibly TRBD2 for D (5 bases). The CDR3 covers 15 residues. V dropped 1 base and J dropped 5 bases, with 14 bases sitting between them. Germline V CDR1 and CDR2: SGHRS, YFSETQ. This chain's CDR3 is CASSLTGSEGDTQYF. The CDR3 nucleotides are TGCGCCAGCAGCTTGACGGGGTCAGAGGGAGATACGCAGTATTTT.

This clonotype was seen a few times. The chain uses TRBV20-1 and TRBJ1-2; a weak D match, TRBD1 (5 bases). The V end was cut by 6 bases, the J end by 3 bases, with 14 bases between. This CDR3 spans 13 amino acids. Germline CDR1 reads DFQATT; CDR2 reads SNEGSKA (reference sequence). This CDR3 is CSAREVLDYGYTF. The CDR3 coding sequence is TGCAGTGCCAGGGAAGTCCTGGACTATGGCTACACCTTC.

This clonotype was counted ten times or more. The CDR3 is CASSRGQGNYQPQHF. In DNA, the CDR3 is TGTGCCAGCAGTCGAGGACAGGGGAATTATCAGCCCCAGCATTTT. The chain combines TRBV2 with TRBJ1-5; TRBD1 aligns across 9 bases. Germline V gene lookup returns CDR1 SNHLY and CDR2 FYNNEI. The junction had 7 bases not matched to a gene; V was cut back by 5 bases and J by 5 bases. CDR3 length: 15 residues.

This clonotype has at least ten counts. The CDR3 loop reads CASSLGLAGEVGGYNEQFF. CDR3 nucleotide sequence: TGCGCCAGCAGCTTGGGACTAGCGGGAGAGGTAGGGGGCTACAATGAGCAGTTCTTC. The chain has TRBV5-1 and TRBJ2-1, with 12 bases lining up with TRBD2. The CDR3 is 19 amino acids. Per the germline V gene, CDR1 is SGHRS and CDR2 is YFSETQ. J lost 3 bases, V lost 0 bases, and 10 bases had no gene match.

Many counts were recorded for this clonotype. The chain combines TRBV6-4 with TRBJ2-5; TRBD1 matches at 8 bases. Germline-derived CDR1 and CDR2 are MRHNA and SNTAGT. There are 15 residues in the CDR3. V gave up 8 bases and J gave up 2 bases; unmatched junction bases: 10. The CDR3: CASGQNRQGQETQYF. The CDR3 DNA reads TGTGCCAGCGGACAGAACCGACAGGGGCAAGAGACCCAGTACTTC.

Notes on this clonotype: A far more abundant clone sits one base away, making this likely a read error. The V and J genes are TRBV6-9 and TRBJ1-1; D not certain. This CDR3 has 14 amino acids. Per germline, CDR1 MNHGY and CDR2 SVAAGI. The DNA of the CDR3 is TGTGCCAGCAGTTCCCTCGGGCTGAACACTGAAGCTTACTTT. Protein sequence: CASSSLGLNTEAYF.

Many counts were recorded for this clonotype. CDR3 coding DNA: TGTGCCAGCAGTTTATACGGGGGGTCGGGTCAGCCCCAGCATTTT. Encoded protein: CASSLYGGSGQPQHF. The chain couples TRBV12-3 or TRBV12-4 to TRBJ1-5; possibly TRBD1 for D (5 bases). V was trimmed by 2 bases and J by 6 bases, leaving 14 bases between them. This CDR3 is 15 amino acids long.

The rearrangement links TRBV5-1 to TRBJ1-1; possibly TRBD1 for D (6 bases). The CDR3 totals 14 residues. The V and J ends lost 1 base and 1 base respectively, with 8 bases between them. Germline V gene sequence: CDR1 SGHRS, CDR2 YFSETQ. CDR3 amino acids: CASSLNRENTEAFF. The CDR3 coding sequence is TGCGCCAGCAGCTTGAACAGGGAGAACACTGAAGCTTTCTTT.

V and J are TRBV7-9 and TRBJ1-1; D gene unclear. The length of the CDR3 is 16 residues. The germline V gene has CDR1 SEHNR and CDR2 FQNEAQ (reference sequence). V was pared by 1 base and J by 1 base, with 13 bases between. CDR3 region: CASSLGALDGNTEAFF. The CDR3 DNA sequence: TGTGCCAGCAGCTTAGGGGCCCTAGACGGGAACACTGAAGCTTTCTTT.

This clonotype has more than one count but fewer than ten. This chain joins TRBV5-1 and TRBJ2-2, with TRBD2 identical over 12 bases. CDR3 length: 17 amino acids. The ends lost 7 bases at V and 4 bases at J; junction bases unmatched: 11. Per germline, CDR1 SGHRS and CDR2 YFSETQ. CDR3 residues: CASSGTSGRDVTGELFF. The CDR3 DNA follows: TGCGCCAGCTCCGGGACTAGCGGGCGCGACGTCACCGGGGAGCTGTTTTTT.

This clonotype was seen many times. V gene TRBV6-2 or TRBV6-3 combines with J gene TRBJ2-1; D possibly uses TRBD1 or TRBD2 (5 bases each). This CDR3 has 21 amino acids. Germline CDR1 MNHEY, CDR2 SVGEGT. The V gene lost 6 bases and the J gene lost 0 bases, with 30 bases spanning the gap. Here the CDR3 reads CASRNKAYTVDSGFSYNEQFF. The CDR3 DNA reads TGTGCCAGCAGAAACAAAGCCTACACAGTCGACAGCGGCTTCTCCTACAATGAGCAGTTCTTC.

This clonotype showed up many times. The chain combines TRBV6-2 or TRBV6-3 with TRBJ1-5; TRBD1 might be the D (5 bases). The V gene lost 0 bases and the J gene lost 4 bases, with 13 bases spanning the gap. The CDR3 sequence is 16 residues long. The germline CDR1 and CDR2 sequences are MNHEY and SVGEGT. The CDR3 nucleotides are TGTGCCAGCAGTTACTCCGGCCCGGGACCTAATCAGCCCCAGCATTTT. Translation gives CASSYSGPGPNQPQHF.

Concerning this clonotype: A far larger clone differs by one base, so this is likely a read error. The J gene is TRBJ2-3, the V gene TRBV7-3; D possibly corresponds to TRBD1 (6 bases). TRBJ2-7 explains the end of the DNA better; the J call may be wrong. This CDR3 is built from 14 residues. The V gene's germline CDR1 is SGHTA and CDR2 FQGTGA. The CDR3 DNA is TGTGCCAGCAGCCCAAACCTACAGGGCAATGAGCAGTACTTC. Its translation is CASSPNLQGNEQYF.

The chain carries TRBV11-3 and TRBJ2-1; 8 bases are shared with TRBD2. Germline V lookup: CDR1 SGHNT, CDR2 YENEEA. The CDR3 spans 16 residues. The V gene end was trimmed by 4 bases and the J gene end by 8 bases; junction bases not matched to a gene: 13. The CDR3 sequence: CASSSLPGRADDEQFF. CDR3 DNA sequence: TGTGCCAGCAGCTCTCTCCCCGGGAGGGCGGACGATGAGCAGTTCTTC.

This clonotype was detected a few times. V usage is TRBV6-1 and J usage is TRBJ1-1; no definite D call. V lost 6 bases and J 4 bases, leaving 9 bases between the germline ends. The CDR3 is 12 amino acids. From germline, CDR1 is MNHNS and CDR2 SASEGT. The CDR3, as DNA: TGTGCCAGCAGAAGGCCTTCCACTGAAGCTTTCTTT. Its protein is CASRRPSTEAFF.

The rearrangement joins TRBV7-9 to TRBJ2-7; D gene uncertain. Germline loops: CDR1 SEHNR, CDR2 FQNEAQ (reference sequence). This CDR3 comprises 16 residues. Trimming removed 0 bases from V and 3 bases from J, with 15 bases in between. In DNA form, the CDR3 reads TGTGCCAGCAGCTTAGCTCAAGAATACCTCGACTACGAGCAGTACTTC. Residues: CASSLAQEYLDYEQYF.

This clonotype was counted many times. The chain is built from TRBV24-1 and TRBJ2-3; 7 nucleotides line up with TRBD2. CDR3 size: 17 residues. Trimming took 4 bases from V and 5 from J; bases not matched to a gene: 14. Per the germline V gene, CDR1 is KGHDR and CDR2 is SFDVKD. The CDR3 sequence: CATSDPLRGESGDTQYF. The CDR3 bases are TGTGCCACCAGTGACCCTCTTCGGGGGGAGAGCGGAGATACGCAGTATTTT.

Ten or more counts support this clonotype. The CDR3 coding sequence is TGTGCTAGTGGCCCTGACATTTCGAACACTGAAGCTTTCTTT. It yields the protein CASGPDISNTEAFF. The chain carries TRBV12-5 and TRBJ1-1; no clear D gene. Germline V gives CDR1 LGHNT, CDR2 FRNRAP. The V end lost 6 bases, the J end lost 1 base, and 12 bases lay between the germline ends. There are 14 residues in the CDR3. Supplemented by reference TRBV12-5 and TRBJ1-1, the full variable domain reads DARVTQTPRHKVTEMGQEVTMRCQPILGHNTVFWYRQTMMQGLELLAYFRNRAPLDDSGMPKDRFSAEMPDATLATLKIQPSEPRDSAVYFCASGPDISNTEAFFGQGTRLTVV.

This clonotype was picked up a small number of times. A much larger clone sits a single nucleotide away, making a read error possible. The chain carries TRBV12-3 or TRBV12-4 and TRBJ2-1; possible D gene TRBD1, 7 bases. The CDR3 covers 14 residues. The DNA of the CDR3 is TGTGCCAGCAGGGCAGGGGGGAGTTACAATGAGCAGCTCTTC. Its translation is CASRAGGSYNEQLF.

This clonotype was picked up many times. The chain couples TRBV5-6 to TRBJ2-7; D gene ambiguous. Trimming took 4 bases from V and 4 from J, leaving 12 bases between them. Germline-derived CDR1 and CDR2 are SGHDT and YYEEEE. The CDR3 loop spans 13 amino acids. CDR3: CASSTMLNYEQYF. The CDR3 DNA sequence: TGTGCCAGCAGCACAATGTTAAATTACGAGCAGTACTTC.